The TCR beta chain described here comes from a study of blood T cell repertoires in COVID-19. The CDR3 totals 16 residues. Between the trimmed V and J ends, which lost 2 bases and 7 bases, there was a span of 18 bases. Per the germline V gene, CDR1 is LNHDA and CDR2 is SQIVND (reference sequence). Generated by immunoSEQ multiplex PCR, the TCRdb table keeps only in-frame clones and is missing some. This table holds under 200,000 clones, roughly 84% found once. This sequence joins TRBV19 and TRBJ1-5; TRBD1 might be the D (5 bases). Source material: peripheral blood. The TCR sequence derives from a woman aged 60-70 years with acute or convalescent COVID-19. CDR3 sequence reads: CASSIQQARFSQPQHF. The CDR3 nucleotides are TGTGCCAGTAGTATACAACAGGCCAGGTTTTCGCAGCCCCAGCATTTT.